One sample yielded the 30 T cell receptor beta chains listed below, sequenced in a study of shared clonotypes between healthy human individuals. The table came from immunoSEQ multiplex PCR; TCRdb's copy has only in-frame clones and leaves some out. The data show more than 450,000 clones, 79% seen once. Sequencing was carried out using PBMCs. Receptor source: a woman aged 40 to 50 in good health. Some clones in this sample may be carry-over from other donors' samples.

V gene TRBV6-6 combines with J gene TRBJ1-1, with unresolved D. The CDR3 is 15 amino acids. Trimming took 4 bases from V and 0 from J, leaving 12 bases between them. Germline V lookup: CDR1 MNHNY, CDR2 SVGAGI (reference sequence). The CDR3 DNA reads as TGTGCCAGCAGTTCAATGGGGTCCTTGAACACTGAAGCTTTCTTT. Amino acids: CASSSMGSLNTEAFF.

The rearrangement uses TRBV9 and TRBJ1-2; possible D gene TRBD1, 5 bases. V was trimmed by 7 bases and J by 12 bases, leaving 19 bases between them. CDR1 and CDR2 (germline): SGDLS, YYNGEE. The CDR3 runs 12 residues. CDR3 in DNA: TGTGCCAGCTCCCGGGACGGACGTTGGGACACCTTC. It is translated as CASSRDGRWDTF.

The chain combines TRBV9 with TRBJ1-1; no definite D call. The germline V gene has CDR1 SGDLS and CDR2 YYNGEE. V was trimmed by 2 bases and J by 1 base, leaving 6 bases between them. The CDR3 has 13 amino acids. The CDR3 region has the DNA TGTGCCAGCAGCGTGGTAAGGAACACTGAAGCTTTCTTT. This encodes CASSVVRNTEAFF.

The rearrangement joins TRBV28 to TRBJ2-3, with TRBD2 as a possible D gene (5 bases). The germline CDR1 and CDR2 sequences are MDHEN and SYDVKM. Deletions cut 9 bases from V and 6 bases from J, with 19 bases between. The CDR3 consists of 14 residues. DNA of the CDR3: TGTGCCAGTAAGGGCGGGCAGACCCACGATACGCAGTATTTT. Translated, it gives CASKGGQTHDTQYF.

The chain couples TRBV5-5 to TRBJ2-7; 13 bases align to TRBD2. J gave up 9 bases and V 0 bases, and 12 bases lay outside the gene matches. The CDR3 extends over 17 amino acids. Germline CDR1 reads SGHKS; CDR2 reads YYEKEE (reference sequence). CDR3 bases: TGTGCCAGCAGCTTGGGGCCCTGGACTAGCGGGAGTGCCCTGCAGTACTTC. It translates to CASSLGPWTSGSALQYF.

With regard to this clone: This may be a read error: a much more frequent sequence differs by one nucleotide. The same CDR3 is also encoded by other DNA sequences in this sample. This sequence joins TRBV7-7 and TRBJ1-1, with a weak D call TRBD1 (5 bases). The CDR3 has 13 residues. Germline lookup yields CDR1 SSHAT and CDR2 FNYEAQ (reference sequence). Trimming removed 1 base at V and 4 bases at J, with 7 bases between. CDR3 in amino acids: CASSLERGTEAFF. CDR3 nucleotide sequence: TGTGCCAGCAGCTTAGAGAGGGGCACTGAAGCTTTCTTT.

The chain couples TRBV15 to TRBJ2-2; no clear D gene. V was trimmed by 0 bases and J by 4 bases, leaving 12 bases between them. The CDR3 is 16 residues long. CDR1 and CDR2 (germline): LNHNV, YYDKDF (reference sequence). CDR3 nucleotides: TGTGCCACCAGCAGAGATCGTGGCTCCTCCACCGGGGAGCTGTTTTTT. Its protein is CATSRDRGSSTGELFF.

The V call is TRBV19, the J call TRBJ2-7; the D gene is possibly TRBD1 (6 bases). V lost 7 bases to trimming and J lost 0 bases, with 19 bases between them. CDR1 and CDR2 from the germline V gene are LNHDA and SQIVND (reference sequence). This CDR3 has 16 amino acids. Written as DNA, the CDR3 is TGTGCCAGTACCAATTCCGGCCGGGACAACTCCTACGAGCAGTACTTC. This gives the protein CASTNSGRDNSYEQYF. Filled out from reference TRBV19 and TRBJ2-7, the complete variable domain reads DGGITQSPKYLFRKEGQNVTLSCEQNLNHDAMYWYRQDPGQGLRLIYYSQIVNDFQKGDIAEGYSVSREKKESFPLTVTSAQKNPTAFYLCASTNSGRDNSYEQYFGPGTRLTVT.

The chain carries TRBV30 and TRBJ2-3; no clear D. The V end lost 3 bases, the J end lost 4 bases, and 14 bases lay between the germline ends. Germline CDR1 GTSNPN, CDR2 SVGIG (reference sequence). This CDR3 spans 14 amino acids. For the CDR3, the DNA is TGTGCCTGGAGGGCCGACTCCCGGTCAGATACGCAGTATTTT. Translated: CAWRADSRSDTQYF.

This chain uses TRBV2 with TRBJ2-5, with D possibly matching TRBD2 (6 bases). The germline V gene has CDR1 SNHLY and CDR2 FYNNEI. This CDR3 comprises 15 residues. With 3 bases removed from V and 5 bases from J, the gap between germline ends came to 16 bases. CDR3 protein: CASSDRGAPVETQYF. CDR3 sequence (DNA): TGTGCCAGCAGTGACCGCGGGGCGCCGGTGGAGACCCAGTACTTC. Supplemented by reference TRBV2 and TRBJ2-5, the full variable domain reads EPEVTQTPSHQVTQMGQEVILRCVPISNHLYFYWYRQILGQKVEFLVSFYNNEISEKSEIFDDQFSVERPDGSNFTLKIRSTKLEDSAMYFCASSDRGAPVETQYFGPGTRLLVL.

The table lists this clone with a few counts. The chain is built from TRBV28 and TRBJ1-2, with D uncertain. The V gene's germline CDR1 is MDHEN and CDR2 SYDVKM. V lost 6 bases, J lost 0 bases, and 8 bases lay in between. This CDR3 spans 13 amino acids. The CDR3 sequence is CASRPAPNYGYTF. CDR3 nucleotide sequence: TGTGCCAGCAGACCAGCCCCTAACTATGGCTACACCTTC.

The CDR3 sequence: CASSYRVNYGYTF. CDR3 sequence (DNA): TGTGCCAGCAGTTACAGGGTTAACTATGGCTACACCTTC. J is TRBJ1-2 and V is TRBV28; D may be TRBD1 (6 bases). The CDR3 has 13 residues. The ends were cut back, 4 bases at V and 1 base at J, with 7 bases in the middle. Per the germline V gene, CDR1 is MDHEN and CDR2 is SYDVKM.

A single count supports this clone. This chain joins TRBV11-2 and TRBJ2-5; D gene ambiguous. Trimming shortened V by 4 bases and J by 1 base, and 16 bases separated the two germline ends. The CDR3 sequence is 16 residues long. Germline assignment: CDR1 SGHAT and CDR2 FQNNGV. CDR3 protein: CASSSRGGRLQETQYF. In DNA, the CDR3 is TGTGCCAGCAGCTCAAGAGGTGGGCGTCTCCAAGAGACCCAGTACTTC.

This chain links TRBV30 with TRBJ2-2; a weak D match, TRBD1 (6 bases). V was shortened by 6 bases and J by 6 bases, with 23 bases between the two germline ends. Looked up from germline, CDR1 is GTSNPN and CDR2 is SVGIG (reference sequence). The CDR3 extends over 16 amino acids. Written as DNA, the CDR3 is TGTGCCTGTTACGATACAGGGTTTTTTGGCGCCGGGGAGCTGTTTTTT. It yields the protein CACYDTGFFGAGELFF.

The CDR3 bases are TGCAGCGTTGGTGTGGGAGGATGGGATACGCAGTATTTT. As protein: CSVGVGGWDTQYF. The genes are TRBV29-1 and TRBJ2-3, with D possibly TRBD2 on 6 matching bases. Germline loops: CDR1 SQVTM, CDR2 ANQGSEA. There are 13 residues in the CDR3. V was shortened by 4 bases and J by 6 bases, with 14 bases between the two germline ends.

The gene calls are TRBV7-3 and TRBJ2-1; 11 nucleotides align to TRBD2. There are 17 residues in the CDR3. V lost 5 bases and J lost 10; bases outside the gene matches: 16. Germline V gives CDR1 SGHTA, CDR2 FQGTGA. The CDR3 DNA is TGTGCCAGCAGCCCCCCGGGAATAGCGGGAGGGCCTAAGGAGCAGTTCTTC. Translating it yields CASSPPGIAGGPKEQFF.

V is TRBV23-1 and J is TRBJ2-2, with D unresolved. TRBV23-1 is reported as an ORF; its role is uncertain. V lost 7 bases and J 6 bases, leaving 12 bases between the germline ends. The CDR3 has 13 amino acids. The CDR3 DNA reads as TGCGCCAGCACGTCTTGGCAGCCCGGGGAGCTGTTTTTT. The encoded protein is CASTSWQPGELFF.

Regarding this clone: A read error may account for a junction end that differs from germline. V is TRBV15 and J is TRBJ2-5; a weak D match, TRBD2 (5 bases). CDR3 size: 15 residues. CDR1 and CDR2 from the germline V gene are LNHNV and YYDKDF (reference sequence). The CDR3 nucleotides read TGTGCCACCAGGAGAGGGCAGAAAGACCAAGAGACCCAGTACTTC. Its protein product is CATRRGQKDQETQYF.

The genes are TRBV15 and TRBJ2-7; 13 bases match TRBD2. Per the germline V gene, CDR1 is LNHNV and CDR2 is YYDKDF (reference sequence). V lost 1 base and J lost 3; bases outside the gene matches: 0. This CDR3 region has 15 residues. For the CDR3, the DNA is TGTGCCACCAGCAGAGGGACTAGCGGGAGCTACGAGCAGTACTTC. This translates into CATSRGTSGSYEQYF. Variable domain in full (rest from reference TRBV15 and TRBJ2-7): DAMVIQNPRYQVTQFGKPVTLSCSQTLNHNVMYWYQQKSSQAPKLLFHYYDKDFNNEADTPDNFQSRRPNTSFCFLDIRSPGLGDTAMYLCATSRGTSGSYEQYFGPGTRLTVT.

The rearrangement links TRBV6-4 to TRBJ2-2; 9 bases line up with TRBD2. After removal of 2 bases from V and 7 bases from J, the junction contained 8 bases not matched to a gene. CDR1 is MRHNA and CDR2 is SNTAGT in the germline V gene. The CDR3 runs to 16 residues. CDR3: CASSDGTSPGSGELFF. The CDR3 nucleotides read TGTGCCAGCAGTGACGGGACTAGCCCTGGGAGCGGGGAGCTGTTTTTT.

This clone was seen at least ten times. The CDR3 nucleotides read TGTGCCAGCAGCTTGGTCGTGGGAGCTAACTATGGCTACACCTTC. Translation: CASSLVVGANYGYTF. This chain connects TRBV5-6 to TRBJ1-2; D is ambiguous. This CDR3 has 15 amino acids. CDR1 is SGHDT and CDR2 is YYEEEE in the germline V gene. V was clipped by 0 bases and J by 0 bases, with 9 bases between them. Complete variable domain (other parts from reference TRBV5-6 and TRBJ1-2): DAGVTQSPTHLIKTRGQQVTLRCSPKSGHDTVSWYQQALGQGPQFIFQYYEEEERQRGNFPDRFSGHQFPNYSSELNVNALLLGDSALYLCASSLVVGANYGYTFGSGTRLTVV.

The V and J genes are TRBV7-9 and TRBJ2-1, with 7 bases aligning to TRBD1. The CDR3 is 14 residues long. CDR1 is SEHNR, CDR2 FQNEAQ, per germline (reference sequence). Unmatched junction bases numbered 2, after V lost 4 bases and J lost 2 bases. The CDR3 region is CASSSDRTYNEQFF. CDR3 nucleotide sequence: TGTGCCAGCAGCTCGGACAGGACCTACAATGAGCAGTTCTTC.

The chain is built from TRBV18 and TRBJ2-5, with 11 bases fitting TRBD1. Matching the DNA end better, TRBJ2-7 makes the J call doubtful. Germline loops: CDR1 KGHSH, CDR2 LQKENI. The CDR3 sequence is 14 residues long. CDR3 in DNA: TGTGCCAGCTCCCCGGGACAGGGGGCCTACGAGCAGTACTTC. Amino acids: CASSPGQGAYEQYF.

V and J are TRBV11-2 and TRBJ2-7; D tentatively reads TRBD1 or TRBD2 (6 bases each). Germline CDR1 is SGHAT and CDR2 is FQNNGV. The CDR3 is made up of 16 amino acids. Trimming removed 0 bases from V and 7 bases from J, with 19 bases in between. In nucleotides, the CDR3 is TGTGCCAGCAGCTTAGATGTCGGAGGGGGAAGGAAAGAGCAGTACTTC. Protein: CASSLDVGGGRKEQYF.

The chain recombines TRBV6-5 with TRBJ2-2, with no clear D. V dropped 0 bases and J dropped 2 bases, with 10 bases sitting between them. Germline values: CDR1 MNHEY, CDR2 SVGAGI. The CDR3 loop spans 16 amino acids. The CDR3 spells CASSYSSAPNTGELFF. CDR3 nucleotide sequence: TGTGCCAGCAGTTACTCCTCGGCACCTAACACCGGGGAGCTGTTTTTT.

Many counts were recorded for this clone. The chain uses TRBV5-1 and TRBJ2-2; 13 bases are a match to TRBD2. CDR1 is SGHRS, CDR2 YFSETQ, per germline. Trimming cost V 4 bases and J 4 bases; bases outside gene matches: 10. This CDR3 has 18 residues. The CDR3 is CASSLRTSGSPSTGELFF. The CDR3 nucleotides read TGCGCCAGCAGCCTTCGGACTAGCGGGAGCCCATCCACCGGGGAGCTGTTTTTT.

The chain couples TRBV30 to TRBJ1-2, with D uncertain. Germline CDR1 reads GTSNPN; CDR2 reads SVGIG (reference sequence). The CDR3 loop spans 12 amino acids. V was trimmed by 5 bases and J by 7 bases, leaving 14 bases between them. The CDR3 DNA reads TGTGCCTGGGTCAGCGGGTCTGGTGGCTACACCTTC. Amino acid sequence: CAWVSGSGGYTF.

The chain has TRBV28 and TRBJ1-1, with unresolved D. This CDR3 has 11 residues. The germline gives CDR1 MDHEN, CDR2 SYDVKM. Trimming cost V 4 bases and J 11 bases, with 11 bases left between them. CDR3 sequence reads: CASSSTRVAFF. The CDR3 region has the DNA TGTGCCAGCAGTTCGACTAGAGTGGCTTTCTTT.

This chain joins TRBV5-4 and TRBJ2-5; D is tentatively TRBD1 or TRBD2 (5 bases each). CDR1 and CDR2 (germline): SGHNT, YYREEE (reference sequence). The CDR3 is 15 residues long. V was shortened by 0 bases and J by 9 bases, with 18 bases between the two germline ends. The DNA for the CDR3 is TGTGCCAGCAGCTTGGTTGGGACCCGAACCAAGGCCCAGTACTTC. Protein: CASSLVGTRTKAQYF.

The chain is built from TRBV29-1 and TRBJ2-3; 7 nucleotides align to TRBD2. With 7 bases clipped from V and 8 bases from J, the junction kept 3 bases outside the gene matches. CDR1 is SQVTM, CDR2 ANQGSEA, per germline. The CDR3 covers 10 residues. The CDR3 coding sequence is TGCAGCGCCTCTAGCGGTACGCAGTATTTT. It yields the protein CSASSGTQYF.